Shown below are 30 T cell receptor beta chains from a single sample sequenced in a study of identical twins. TCRdb called the 5' RACE reads again in MiXCR, with one record for every CDR3 protein. The sample contains over 250,000 distinct CDR3 sequences, less than 9.5% of which appear only once. A further study also used this sample, focusing on yellow fever vaccine responses in identical twins.

The sequenced sample consisted of CD8+ T cells sorted from blood. These receptors originate from a woman under 30 in good health.

The chain links TRBV15 to TRBJ2-1, with 9 nucleotides matching TRBD2. The CDR3 has 19 amino acids. Unmatched junction bases numbered 11, after V lost 2 bases and J lost 0 bases. Germline loops: CDR1 LNHNV, CDR2 YYDKDF (reference sequence). The CDR3 sequence: CATSRSWREGRFSYNEQFF. The CDR3 DNA reads TGTGCCACCAGCAGAAGCTGGCGGGAGGGCCGATTCTCCTACAATGAGCAGTTCTTC.

V is TRBV11-2 and J is TRBJ2-3, with 8 bases lining up with TRBD2. The V segment lost 5 bases and the J segment 2 bases; nucleotides outside the gene matches: 6. The length of the CDR3 is 15 residues. Germline CDR1 and CDR2: SGHAT and FQNNGV. The CDR3 region has the DNA TGTGCCAGCAGCCTCCGGGGGGGCGACACAGATACGCAGTATTTT. Protein: CASSLRGGDTDTQYF.

J is TRBJ2-7 and V is TRBV7-8, with a weak D call TRBD1 (6 bases). This CDR3 is 14 amino acids long. Trimming cost V 3 bases and J 1 base, with 10 bases left between them. Germline CDR1 reads SGHVS; CDR2 reads FQNEAQ. The CDR3 DNA reads TGTGCCAGCAGCTTTCGCAGGGGATCCTACGAGCAGTACTTC. Amino acids: CASSFRRGSYEQYF.

A few counts support this clonotype. V usage is TRBV9 and J usage is TRBJ2-2, with D unclear. Trimming left V 0 bases short and J 6 bases short, with 3 bases between. This CDR3 contains 12 residues. Germline assignment: CDR1 SGDLS and CDR2 YYNGEE. The CDR3 protein is CASSVDAGELFF. CDR3 DNA sequence: TGTGCCAGCAGCGTAGACGCCGGGGAGCTGTTTTTT.

This clonotype has a count of ten or more. The rearrangement uses TRBV12-3 or TRBV12-4 and TRBJ2-7; perhaps TRBD1 as D (6 bases). There are 13 residues in the CDR3. With 6 bases removed from V and 2 bases from J, the gap between germline ends came to 11 bases. The CDR3 spells CASRGQAAYEQYF. In DNA, the CDR3 is TGTGCCAGCAGGGGACAAGCCGCCTACGAGCAGTACTTC.

The chain uses TRBV5-6 and TRBJ2-3; D may be TRBD2 (6 bases). The CDR3 is made up of 14 amino acids. Trimming removed 0 bases from V and 5 bases from J, with 10 bases in between. Germline V gives CDR1 SGHDT, CDR2 YYEEEE. CDR3 protein: CASSLGGLRDTQYF. CDR3 in DNA: TGTGCCAGCAGCTTGGGGGGACTCAGAGATACGCAGTATTTT. The variable domain in full, with the rest retrieved from reference TRBV5-6 and TRBJ2-3, is DAGVTQSPTHLIKTRGQQVTLRCSPKSGHDTVSWYQQALGQGPQFIFQYYEEEERQRGNFPDRFSGHQFPNYSSELNVNALLLGDSALYLCASSLGGLRDTQYFGPGTRLTVL.

This clonotype was observed a few times. V usage is TRBV7-2 and J usage is TRBJ1-5; TRBD1 matches at 7 bases. There are 15 residues in the CDR3. Germline V gene sequence: CDR1 SGHTA, CDR2 FQGNSA. V shed 5 bases, J shed 7 bases, and the junction held 11 bases outside the gene matches. CDR3 residues: CASSLTGVRGQPQHF. CDR3 in DNA: TGTGCCAGCAGCCTAACAGGGGTGAGGGGACAGCCCCAGCATTTT.

The V call is TRBV20-1, the J call TRBJ2-7; weak D call: TRBD1 (6 bases). There are 16 residues in the CDR3. Germline-derived CDR1 and CDR2 are DFQATT and SNEGSKA (reference sequence). Trimming took off 1 base at V and 0 bases at J, with 16 bases between the two ends. The CDR3, as DNA: TGCAGTGCTAGAGGGACAGTCAGCGCGAGCTCCTACGAGCAGTACTTC. Encoded protein: CSARGTVSASSYEQYF.

This clonotype was counted only a few times. The V gene is TRBV18, the J gene TRBJ1-3; D perhaps matches TRBD1 (6 bases). Germline V gives CDR1 KGHSH, CDR2 LQKENI. The CDR3 extends over 16 amino acids. Trimming cost V 6 bases and J 0 bases, with 15 bases left between them. The CDR3 sequence is CASSREQGHSGNTIYF. The CDR3 region has the DNA TGTGCCAGCTCGAGAGAACAGGGACACTCTGGAAACACCATATATTTT.

This clonotype was seen at least ten times. V and J are TRBV21-1 and TRBJ2-2; the table names TRBD2, a call not compared with the DNA. TRBV21-1 constitutes a pseudogene. The CDR3 consists of 18 residues. Here the CDR3 DNA reads TGTGCCAGCAGCCCGGAACGGGACTCGCGACTGAACACCGGGGAGCTGTTTTTT. This encodes CASSPERDSRLNTGELFF.

This clonotype has a count of ten or more. This sequence joins TRBV7-9 and TRBJ2-4; possibly TRBD2 for D (6 bases). CDR3 length: 17 amino acids. Germline CDR1 and CDR2: SEHNR and FQNEAQ (reference sequence). V was shortened by 4 bases and J by 1 base, with 17 bases between the two germline ends. The CDR3 DNA sequence: TGTGCCAGCAGCTCCCGGGACGGAGGGGAGGCCAAAAACATTCAGTACTTC. This translates into CASSSRDGGEAKNIQYF.

This clonotype was detected only a few times. The rearrangement links TRBV12-3 or TRBV12-4 to TRBJ1-3; a weak D match, TRBD1 (5 bases). This CDR3 has 15 residues. V dropped 7 bases and J dropped 2 bases, with 15 bases sitting between them. For the CDR3, the DNA is TGTGCCAGCACCTGGGGGTTGTGGACTGGAAACACCATATATTTT. Amino acid sequence: CASTWGLWTGNTIYF.

This clonotype appeared a few times. The chain has TRBV5-6 and TRBJ2-3; D is ambiguous. CDR1 is SGHDT and CDR2 is YYEEEE in the germline V gene. V was pared by 2 bases and J by 2 bases, with 15 bases between. The CDR3 spans 16 residues. CDR3 loop: CASSFVTGGITDTQYF. CDR3 nucleotides: TGTGCCAGCAGCTTTGTCACGGGTGGGATCACAGATACGCAGTATTTT. Together with reference TRBV5-6 and TRBJ2-3, the CDR3 gives the full variable domain: DAGVTQSPTHLIKTRGQQVTLRCSPKSGHDTVSWYQQALGQGPQFIFQYYEEEERQRGNFPDRFSGHQFPNYSSELNVNALLLGDSALYLCASSFVTGGITDTQYFGPGTRLTVL.

V usage is TRBV7-8 and J usage is TRBJ2-3; TRBD1 aligns across 8 bases. CDR1 is SGHVS, CDR2 FQNEAQ, per germline. The J segment lost 0 bases and the V segment lost 5 bases, leaving 10 bases of the junction unmatched. The CDR3 contains 17 residues. The DNA of the CDR3 is TGTGCCAGCAGCACGTGGCCGAGACAGGGGAGCACAGATACGCAGTATTTT. Encoded protein: CASSTWPRQGSTDTQYF.

The rearrangement joins TRBV29-1 to TRBJ1-4; D is unresolved. Trimming removed 4 bases from V and 12 bases from J, with 12 bases in between. The CDR3 consists of 11 residues. Germline V gene lookup returns CDR1 SQVTM and CDR2 ANQGSEA. The CDR3: CSVGVGPQLFF. The CDR3 nucleotides are TGCAGCGTTGGGGTAGGACCTCAACTGTTTTTT.

This clonotype showed up just a few times. The chain joins TRBV12-3 or TRBV12-4 to TRBJ2-3; D is unclear. The CDR3 has 14 residues. Trimming removed 7 bases at V and 2 bases at J, with 13 bases between. For the CDR3, the DNA is TGTGCCAGCACCCCGTGGGATCTCACAGATACGCAGTATTTT. The encoded protein is CASTPWDLTDTQYF.

This clonotype was detected only a few times. The V call is TRBV28, the J call TRBJ2-1, with 7 bases matching TRBD2. The CDR3 has 15 residues. V shed 5 bases, J shed 2 bases, and the junction held 6 bases outside the gene matches. Germline-derived CDR1 and CDR2 are MDHEN and SYDVKM. For the CDR3, the DNA is TGTGCCAGCAGTCCCCTAGCGGTCACCTACAATGAGCAGTTCTTC. It codes for CASSPLAVTYNEQFF.

This clonotype was observed a few times. At one of its ends the junction is not consistent with the germline gene, which may arise from a read error. The chain recombines TRBV20-1 with TRBJ2-7; 12 bases agree with TRBD2. The germline V gene encodes CDR1 DFQATT and CDR2 SNEGSKA (reference sequence). This CDR3 region has 15 residues. CDR3 nucleotides: TGCAATGCTAGAGGACTGACTAGCGGGAGCTACGAGCAGTACTTC. Translating it yields CNARGLTSGSYEQYF.

J is TRBJ2-1 and V is TRBV11-2, with 13 nucleotides matching TRBD2. Germline V lookup: CDR1 SGHAT, CDR2 FQNNGV. This CDR3 is built from 16 residues. V trimming: 6 bases; J trimming: 7 bases; junction bases outside the gene matches: 9. CDR3 sequence reads: CASSHTSGGVNNEQFF. In nucleotides, the CDR3 is TGTGCCAGCAGTCACACTAGCGGGGGGGTTAATAATGAGCAGTTCTTC.

This clonotype was recorded a few times. The chain combines TRBV6-1 with TRBJ1-6, with 7 bases identical to TRBD1. Looked up from germline, CDR1 is MNHNS and CDR2 is SASEGT. The junction had 11 bases not matched to a gene; V was cut back by 6 bases and J by 9 bases. This CDR3 contains 15 residues. The CDR3 DNA reads TGTGCCAGCAGCCCCGGACAGGCGGGGGGTTCACCCCTCCACTTT. It yields the protein CASSPGQAGGSPLHF.

J is TRBJ2-1 and V is TRBV4-3; 8 positions agree with TRBD2. CDR3 length equals 17 residues. V was pared by 0 bases and J by 3 bases, with 7 bases of the junction left unmatched. Germline V CDR1 and CDR2: LGHNA, YSLEER. The CDR3 DNA follows: TGCGCCAGCAGCCAAGATCGCGCTAGCGGGCACTACAATGAGCAGTTCTTC. It is translated as CASSQDRASGHYNEQFF.

The J gene is TRBJ1-4, the V gene TRBV20-1; D perhaps matches TRBD1 (6 bases). Trimming removed 0 bases from V and 5 bases from J, with 10 bases in between. CDR1 is DFQATT and CDR2 is SNEGSKA in the germline V gene (reference sequence). The CDR3 is made up of 14 amino acids. The CDR3 loop reads CSARDEQGNEKLFF. CDR3 nucleotide sequence: TGCAGTGCTAGAGATGAACAGGGAAATGAAAAACTGTTTTTT.

This clonotype was seen more than once but under ten times. The chain carries TRBV2 and TRBJ2-3; 8 bases align to TRBD1. V was pared by 5 bases and J by 0 bases, with 7 bases of the junction left unmatched. The CDR3 loop spans 16 amino acids. Germline V gives CDR1 SNHLY, CDR2 FYNNEI. The CDR3 sequence is CASSHGQGTSTDTQYF. The CDR3 region has the DNA TGTGCCAGCAGTCACGGACAGGGTACTAGCACAGATACGCAGTATTTT. Drawing the rest from reference TRBV2 and TRBJ2-3, the complete variable domain is EPEVTQTPSHQVTQMGQEVILRCVPISNHLYFYWYRQILGQKVEFLVSFYNNEISEKSEIFDDQFSVERPDGSNFTLKIRSTKLEDSAMYFCASSHGQGTSTDTQYFGPGTRLTVL.

The rearrangement joins TRBV25-1 to TRBJ1-2; 7 bases are shared with TRBD1. V lost 2 bases, J lost 2 bases, and 2 bases stayed unmatched. The CDR3 extends over 14 amino acids. CDR1 MGHDK and CDR2 SYGVNS come from the germline V gene. The chain's CDR3 is CASSEGDSNYGYTF. The CDR3 nucleotides are TGTGCCAGCAGTGAAGGGGACAGCAACTATGGCTACACCTTC.

This clonotype was recorded at least ten times. The rearrangement uses TRBV20-1 and TRBJ1-6, with D maybe TRBD1 (5 bases). V lost 3 bases and J 5 bases, leaving 17 bases between the germline ends. Germline V gene sequence: CDR1 DFQATT, CDR2 SNEGSKA (reference sequence). This CDR3 has 16 amino acids. CDR3 in DNA: TGCAGTGCTAGGAATCCCATCACAGGAGATAATTCACCCCTCCACTTT. It codes for CSARNPITGDNSPLHF.

This clonotype was observed at least ten times. This chain connects TRBV9 to TRBJ2-1; 12 bases match TRBD2. The CDR3 is made up of 18 amino acids. The junction had 9 bases not matched to a gene; V was cut back by 2 bases and J by 3 bases. Germline CDR1 is SGDLS and CDR2 is YYNGEE. The CDR3 nucleotides read TGTGCCAGCAGCGTTCCCCCACTAGCGGGAGGATTCTACAATGAGCAGTTCTTC. Residues: CASSVPPLAGGFYNEQFF.

This chain joins TRBV18 and TRBJ2-7; TRBD1 matches at 8 bases. Looked up from germline, CDR1 is KGHSH and CDR2 is LQKENI. The CDR3 covers 15 residues. Trimming cost V 10 bases and J 2 bases; bases outside gene matches: 13. CDR3 amino acids: CANPFKTGVPYEQYF. CDR3 DNA: TGTGCCAACCCATTCAAGACAGGGGTCCCCTACGAGCAGTACTTC.

The chain couples TRBV2 to TRBJ2-1, with TRBD2 matching over 7 bases. V was pared by 3 bases and J by 10 bases, with 15 bases of the junction left unmatched. The germline gives CDR1 SNHLY, CDR2 FYNNEI. The CDR3 length is 16 residues. The CDR3 region has the DNA TGTGCCAGCAGTGAGCCCCGGAGCGGGACGCTTCTGGAGCAGTTCTTC. Translating it yields CASSEPRSGTLLEQFF.

This chain connects TRBV14 to TRBJ2-5; D is ambiguous. With 1 base removed from V and 1 base from J, the gap between germline ends came to 16 bases. The CDR3 extends over 17 amino acids. CDR1 and CDR2 (germline): SGHDN, FVKESK. CDR3 bases: TGTGCCAGCAGCCAAGGTACCGGACCTCTCCTCCAAGAGACCCAGTACTTC. Encoded protein: CASSQGTGPLLQETQYF.

The chain joins TRBV19 to TRBJ2-1; D is uncertain. Germline assignment: CDR1 LNHDA and CDR2 SQIVND (reference sequence). This CDR3 has 15 amino acids. V shed 3 bases and J shed 0 bases, with 9 bases lying between them. The DNA for the CDR3 is TGTGCCAGTAGTATTTGGGAAGACTCCTACAATGAGCAGTTCTTC. This sequence encodes CASSIWEDSYNEQFF. The whole variable domain, filled in from reference TRBV19 and TRBJ2-1, reads DGGITQSPKYLFRKEGQNVTLSCEQNLNHDAMYWYRQDPGQGLRLIYYSQIVNDFQKGDIAEGYSVSREKKESFPLTVTSAQKNPTAFYLCASSIWEDSYNEQFFGPGTRLTVL.